A selection of T cell receptor beta chains follows, all from one sample in a study of OX40 agonist ivuxolimab in advanced cancers. Using immunoSEQ multiplex PCR, the repertoire was profiled, and TCRdb retains in-frame clones only, with some absent. The table includes about 100,000 clones, around 89% detected once. This material consisted of CD4+ or CD8+ T cells sorted from blood, taken in a trial of the OX40 agonist ivuxolimab. The receptors shown here come from an adult with an advanced solid tumor such as melanoma, head and neck, liver or kidney cancer. The CDR3 runs from the conserved cysteine through the conserved F or W. Each record gives: J gene, D gene, V gene, clone size, CDR3 protein, CDR3 DNA. A D gene is named only where the DNA matches it firmly. Rows may omit the clone size; those that give it use once, few, many or a size class.

J gene: TRBJ2-3; D gene: NA; V gene: TRBV30; clone size: NA; CDR3 protein: CAWSMNGGSPDTQYF; CDR3 DNA: TGTGCCTGGAGTATGAACGGGGGCTCCCCAGATACGCAGTATTTT
J gene: TRBJ2-2; D gene: TRBD2; V gene: TRBV2; clone size: NA; CDR3 protein: CASGLAGGNTGELFF; CDR3 DNA: TGTGCCAGCGGCCTAGCGGGGGGAAACACCGGGGAGCTGTTTTTT
J gene: TRBJ1-2; D gene: NA; V gene: TRBV19; clone size: NA; CDR3 protein: CASSRGGWDGRGYTF; CDR3 DNA: TGTGCCAGTAGCCGCGGGGGATGGGACGGAAGAGGCTACACCTTC
J gene: TRBJ2-3; D gene: TRBD2; V gene: TRBV5-6; clone size: NA; CDR3 protein: CASSSGLAGGDTQYF; CDR3 DNA: TGTGCCAGCAGCTCCGGACTAGCGGGAGGAGATACGCAGTATTTT
J gene: TRBJ1-1; D gene: NA; V gene: TRBV6-4; clone size: NA; CDR3 protein: CASRDSDYTEAFF; CDR3 DNA: TGTGCCAGCAGGGACAGCGACTACACTGAAGCTTTCTTT
J gene: TRBJ1-1; D gene: NA; V gene: TRBV6-6; clone size: NA; CDR3 protein: CASSWDGTWGTEAFF; CDR3 DNA: TGTGCCAGCAGTTGGGACGGAACCTGGGGCACTGAAGCTTTCTTT
J gene: TRBJ2-5; D gene: NA; V gene: TRBV21-1; clone size: NA; CDR3 protein: CASSKAHHQETQYF; CDR3 DNA: TGTGCCAGCAGCAAAGCGCACCACCAAGAGACCCAGTACTTC
J gene: TRBJ2-3; D gene: NA; V gene: TRBV10-1; clone size: NA; CDR3 protein: CASSDSGTVTDTQYF; CDR3 DNA: TGCGCCAGCAGTGATTCAGGGACGGTCACAGATACGCAGTATTTT
J gene: TRBJ2-5; D gene: NA; V gene: TRBV30; clone size: NA; CDR3 protein: CAWSVGSQMRETQYF; CDR3 DNA: TGTGCCTGGAGTGTAGGGTCTCAGATGAGGGAGACCCAGTACTTC
J gene: TRBJ1-3; D gene: NA; V gene: TRBV19; clone size: NA; CDR3 protein: CASSMTASSGNTIYF; CDR3 DNA: TGTGCCAGTAGTATGACCGCGAGCTCTGGAAACACCATATATTTT
J gene: TRBJ2-2; D gene: TRBD2; V gene: TRBV6-1; clone size: NA; CDR3 protein: CASRPFGLVAGELFF; CDR3 DNA: TGTGCCAGCAGGCCCTTCGGACTAGTGGCCGGGGAGCTGTTTTTT
J gene: TRBJ2-1; D gene: TRBD2; V gene: TRBV19; clone size: NA; CDR3 protein: CASSKGLAGQDEQFF; CDR3 DNA: TGTGCCAGTAGTAAGGGACTAGCGGGACAGGATGAGCAGTTCTTC
J gene: TRBJ1-2; D gene: NA; V gene: TRBV25-1; clone size: NA; CDR3 protein: CASSAGSNYGYTF; CDR3 DNA: TGTGCCAGCAGTGCCGGAAGTAACTATGGCTACACCTTC
J gene: TRBJ1-6; D gene: NA; V gene: TRBV5-1; clone size: NA; CDR3 protein: CASSLVGSSYNSPLHF; CDR3 DNA: TGCGCCAGCAGCCTGGTGGGTAGCTCCTATAATTCACCCCTCCACTTT
J gene: TRBJ1-5; D gene: NA; V gene: TRBV11-2; clone size: NA; CDR3 protein: CASSLLLTGTWKPQHF; CDR3 DNA: TGTGCCAGCAGCTTATTGCTAACCGGTACTTGGAAGCCCCAGCATTTT
J gene: TRBJ1-6; D gene: NA; V gene: TRBV5-4; clone size: NA; CDR3 protein: CASSLGASSYNSPLHF; CDR3 DNA: TGTGCCAGCAGCTTAGGGGCGAGCTCCTATAATTCACCCCTCCACTTT
J gene: TRBJ2-4; D gene: NA; V gene: TRBV9; clone size: once; CDR3 protein: CASSVTPDVAKNIQYF; CDR3 DNA: TGTGCCAGCAGCGTAACCCCGGATGTAGCCAAAAACATTCAGTACTTC
J gene: TRBJ2-5; D gene: TRBD1; V gene: TRBV19; clone size: once; CDR3 protein: CASMGTGGGETQYF; CDR3 DNA: TGTGCCAGTATGGGGACAGGGGGCGGAGAGACCCAGTACTTC
J gene: TRBJ2-7; D gene: NA; V gene: TRBV9; clone size: NA; CDR3 protein: CASSGTSGGSEQYF; CDR3 DNA: TGTGCCAGCAGCGGTACTTCGGGGGGCTCCGAGCAGTACTTC
J gene: TRBJ2-1; D gene: TRBD2; V gene: TRBV7-3; clone size: NA; CDR3 protein: CASSHIGTSGGNEQFF; CDR3 DNA: TGTGCCAGCAGCCATATCGGGACTAGCGGTGGCAATGAGCAGTTCTTC
J gene: TRBJ1-3; D gene: NA; V gene: TRBV9; clone size: NA; CDR3 protein: CASSTQGSGNTIYF; CDR3 DNA: TGTGCCAGCAGCACACAGGGTTCTGGAAACACCATATATTTT
J gene: TRBJ2-7; D gene: NA; V gene: TRBV2; clone size: NA; CDR3 protein: CASSGGGYEQYF; CDR3 DNA: TGTGCCAGCAGTGGGGGTGGGTACGAGCAGTACTTC
J gene: TRBJ1-4; D gene: NA; V gene: TRBV30; clone size: NA; CDR3 protein: CAWSGVPAPNEKLFF; CDR3 DNA: TGTGCCTGGAGTGGAGTCCCGGCTCCTAATGAAAAACTGTTTTTT
J gene: TRBJ2-1; D gene: NA; V gene: TRBV19; clone size: once; CDR3 protein: CASSTRSRGGTPNEQFF; CDR3 DNA: TGTGCCAGTAGTACCCGTTCGCGTGGTGGGACCCCCAATGAGCAGTTCTTC
J gene: TRBJ1-1; D gene: NA; V gene: TRBV7-9; clone size: once; CDR3 protein: CASSLDRNTEAFF; CDR3 DNA: TGTGCCAGCAGCTTAGACAGAAACACTGAAGCTTTCTTT
J gene: TRBJ2-5; D gene: NA; V gene: TRBV2; clone size: NA; CDR3 protein: CASRTRETQYF; CDR3 DNA: TGTGCCAGCCGGACGAGGGAGACCCAGTACTTC
J gene: TRBJ1-5; D gene: TRBD1; V gene: TRBV19; clone size: NA; CDR3 protein: CASRDRDSNQPQHF; CDR3 DNA: TGTGCCAGCAGAGACAGGGATAGCAATCAGCCCCAGCATTTT
J gene: TRBJ2-1; D gene: TRBD2; V gene: TRBV11-1; clone size: NA; CDR3 protein: CASSLRASGRAGNEQFF; CDR3 DNA: TGTGCCAGCAGCTTAAGGGCTAGCGGGAGGGCCGGAAATGAGCAGTTCTTC
J gene: TRBJ2-1; D gene: TRBD2; V gene: TRBV4-1; clone size: few; CDR3 protein: CASSPGSGSSYNEQFF; CDR3 DNA: TGCGCCAGCAGCCCCGGAAGCGGGAGCTCCTACAATGAGCAGTTCTTC
J gene: TRBJ2-3; D gene: NA; V gene: TRBV19; clone size: NA; CDR3 protein: CASSTLSDTQYF; CDR3 DNA: TGTGCCAGTAGTACCCTATCTGATACGCAGTATTTT
J gene: TRBJ2-1; D gene: NA; V gene: TRBV5-4; clone size: NA; CDR3 protein: CASSLNGVSYNEQFF; CDR3 DNA: TGTGCCAGCAGCTTGAACGGGGTTTCCTACAATGAGCAGTTCTTC
J gene: TRBJ1-5; D gene: TRBD1; V gene: TRBV19; clone size: NA; CDR3 protein: CASSIGTGDAPWPQHF; CDR3 DNA: TGTGCCAGTAGTATCGGGACAGGGGACGCTCCGTGGCCCCAGCATTTT
J gene: TRBJ2-5; D gene: NA; V gene: TRBV19; clone size: NA; CDR3 protein: CASSYAGSETQYF; CDR3 DNA: TGTGCCAGTAGTTATGCGGGATCGGAGACCCAGTACTTC
J gene: TRBJ2-7; D gene: NA; V gene: TRBV6-6; clone size: once; CDR3 protein: CASMRGTNYEQYF; CDR3 DNA: TGTGCCAGCATGAGGGGGACTAACTACGAGCAGTACTTC
J gene: TRBJ2-3; D gene: NA; V gene: TRBV5-1; clone size: NA; CDR3 protein: CASSLGSATDTQYF; CDR3 DNA: TGCGCCAGCAGCTTGGGGTCAGCCACAGATACGCAGTATTTT
J gene: TRBJ2-7; D gene: NA; V gene: TRBV30; clone size: NA; CDR3 protein: CAWSVTPAYEQYF; CDR3 DNA: TGTGCCTGGAGTGTAACGCCCGCCTACGAGCAGTACTTC
J gene: TRBJ2-2; D gene: TRBD1; V gene: TRBV5-1; clone size: NA; CDR3 protein: CASSPAPGQGNTGELFF; CDR3 DNA: TGCGCCAGCAGCCCCGCGCCGGGACAGGGCAACACCGGGGAGCTGTTTTTT
J gene: TRBJ2-7; D gene: NA; V gene: TRBV9; clone size: NA; CDR3 protein: CASSVDGMRSYEQYF; CDR3 DNA: TGTGCCAGCAGCGTAGACGGGATGAGGTCCTACGAGCAGTACTTC
J gene: TRBJ2-1; D gene: NA; V gene: TRBV10-3; clone size: NA; CDR3 protein: CAISESMGPGASHNEQFF; CDR3 DNA: TGTGCCATCAGTGAGTCGATGGGCCCCGGGGCTTCTCACAATGAGCAGTTCTTC
J gene: TRBJ2-7; D gene: NA; V gene: TRBV6-1; clone size: NA; CDR3 protein: CASEGIRTWEQYF; CDR3 DNA: TGTGCCAGCGAAGGGATCCGAACTTGGGAGCAGTACTTC
J gene: TRBJ2-1; D gene: NA; V gene: TRBV5-4; clone size: NA; CDR3 protein: CASSLLGSYNEQFF; CDR3 DNA: TGTGCCAGCAGCTTGCTGGGGTCCTACAATGAGCAGTTCTTC
J gene: TRBJ2-5; D gene: NA; V gene: TRBV5-1; clone size: NA; CDR3 protein: CASSFWSGETQYF; CDR3 DNA: TGCGCCAGCAGCTTTTGGTCCGGGGAGACCCAGTACTTC
J gene: TRBJ1-3; D gene: NA; V gene: TRBV7-9; clone size: once; CDR3 protein: CASSLALNTIYF; CDR3 DNA: TGTGCCAGCAGCTTAGCCCTGAACACCATATATTTT
J gene: TRBJ2-7; D gene: TRBD1; V gene: TRBV7-8; clone size: NA; CDR3 protein: CASSPGQGGEQYF; CDR3 DNA: TGTGCCAGCAGCCCAGGACAGGGAGGCGAGCAGTACTTC
J gene: TRBJ1-3; D gene: NA; V gene: TRBV28; clone size: NA; CDR3 protein: CASSFLGLSHSGNTIYF; CDR3 DNA: TGTGCCAGCAGTTTTTTGGGGTTGTCCCACTCTGGAAACACCATATATTTT
J gene: TRBJ1-3; D gene: TRBD1; V gene: TRBV5-1; clone size: once; CDR3 protein: CASSLTGTGAGNTIYF; CDR3 DNA: TGCGCCAGCAGCTTGACCGGGACAGGGGCTGGAAACACCATATATTTT
J gene: TRBJ1-2; D gene: TRBD1; V gene: TRBV6-5; clone size: NA; CDR3 protein: CASSYSTGGRYGYTF; CDR3 DNA: TGTGCCAGCAGTTACTCGACAGGGGGCCGCTATGGCTACACCTTC
J gene: TRBJ1-4; D gene: NA; V gene: TRBV30; clone size: NA; CDR3 protein: CAWNWYNEKLFF; CDR3 DNA: TGTGCCTGGAATTGGTATAATGAAAAACTGTTTTTT
J gene: TRBJ2-1; D gene: TRBD2; V gene: TRBV6-5; clone size: once; CDR3 protein: CASITPAGGPHEQFF; CDR3 DNA: TGTGCCAGCATAACCCCAGCGGGAGGGCCGCATGAGCAGTTCTTC
J gene: TRBJ1-1; D gene: TRBD1; V gene: TRBV2; clone size: NA; CDR3 protein: CASSEALPQGAEAFF; CDR3 DNA: TGTGCCAGCAGTGAAGCGCTTCCTCAGGGGGCCGAAGCTTTCTTT
J gene: TRBJ2-3; D gene: TRBD2; V gene: TRBV18; clone size: NA; CDR3 protein: CASSETSGGDTQYF; CDR3 DNA: TGTGCCAGCTCCGAGACTAGCGGGGGGGATACGCAGTATTTT
J gene: TRBJ2-7; D gene: NA; V gene: TRBV5-1; clone size: NA; CDR3 protein: CASSLAGTEGGEQYF; CDR3 DNA: TGCGCCAGCAGCTTGGCGGGGACAGAGGGAGGCGAGCAGTACTTC
J gene: TRBJ2-3; D gene: TRBD2; V gene: TRBV7-9; clone size: once; CDR3 protein: CASSLGLGLSTDTQYF; CDR3 DNA: TGTGCCAGCAGCCTGGGACTAGGCCTTAGCACAGATACGCAGTATTTT
J gene: TRBJ1-2; D gene: NA; V gene: TRBV7-2; clone size: NA; CDR3 protein: CASSLAWTGGGYTF; CDR3 DNA: TGTGCCAGCAGCTTAGCGTGGACGGGTGGTGGCTACACCTTC
J gene: TRBJ2-5; D gene: NA; V gene: TRBV29-1; clone size: NA; CDR3 protein: CSVEAGVETQYF; CDR3 DNA: TGCAGCGTGGAGGCAGGGGTAGAGACCCAGTACTTC
J gene: TRBJ2-7; D gene: TRBD2; V gene: TRBV15; clone size: NA; CDR3 protein: CATSRRLAETYEQYF; CDR3 DNA: TGTGCCACCAGCAGGAGACTAGCGGAGACCTACGAGCAGTACTTC
J gene: TRBJ2-7; D gene: NA; V gene: TRBV27; clone size: NA; CDR3 protein: CASRTQGNRYEQYF; CDR3 DNA: TGTGCCAGCAGGACCCAGGGAAATAGGTACGAGCAGTACTTC
J gene: TRBJ1-3; D gene: NA; V gene: TRBV5-1; clone size: NA; CDR3 protein: CASSLNDPTSGNTIYF; CDR3 DNA: TGCGCCAGCAGCTTGAACGACCCGACCTCTGGAAACACCATATATTTT
J gene: TRBJ2-3; D gene: TRBD2; V gene: TRBV6-5; clone size: NA; CDR3 protein: CASMTSGRPDTQYF; CDR3 DNA: TGTGCCAGTATGACTAGCGGGAGACCAGATACGCAGTATTTT
J gene: TRBJ2-4; D gene: TRBD2; V gene: TRBV6-1; clone size: NA; CDR3 protein: CASSEGLAGLGNQYF; CDR3 DNA: TGTGCCAGCAGTGAGGGACTAGCGGGACTTGGGAATCAGTACTTC